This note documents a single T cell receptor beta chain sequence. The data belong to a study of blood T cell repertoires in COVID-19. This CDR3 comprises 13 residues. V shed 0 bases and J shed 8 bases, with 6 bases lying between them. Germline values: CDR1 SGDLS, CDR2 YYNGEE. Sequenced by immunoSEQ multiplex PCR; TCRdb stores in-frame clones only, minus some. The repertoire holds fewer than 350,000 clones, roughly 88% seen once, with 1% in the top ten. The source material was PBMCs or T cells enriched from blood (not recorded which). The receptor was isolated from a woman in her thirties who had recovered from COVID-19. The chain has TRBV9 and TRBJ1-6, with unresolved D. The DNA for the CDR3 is TGTGCCAGCAGCGTAGTTTCCGATTCACCCCTCCACTTT. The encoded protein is CASSVVSDSPLHF.